One and the same sample provided the 21 T cell receptor beta chains below, sequenced in a study of vaccination effects on CD4 cells after COVID-19. The antigens these receptors bind are not known. Antigen-specific CD4+ T cells were expanded with viral peptide pools in the ViraFEST assay before sequencing. Upon completion of more than 9 days in culture, CD4+ T cells were isolated. By PCR, the person was confirmed to have had SARS-CoV-2 infection between March and December 2020. The method was immunoSEQ multiplex PCR; TCRdb's version includes in-frame clones alone and lacks a portion of them. Among around 75,000 clones listed, roughly 73% were seen once. The sequencing here drew on CD4+ T cells from PBMCs cultured with HIV peptides, taken before COVID-19 vaccination. The subset denotes: HIV-1 Nef peptide pool negative control/reference culture. These receptors came from a human donor who had a prior SARS-CoV-2 infection.

The V call is TRBV18, the J call TRBJ2-5; D possibly corresponds to TRBD2 (6 bases). CDR1 and CDR2 from the germline V gene are KGHSH and LQKENI. Trimming shortened V by 1 base and J by 5 bases, and 11 bases separated the two germline ends. The CDR3 sequence is 14 residues long. The CDR3 is CASSPLTGVETQYF. The CDR3 DNA reads TGTGCCAGCTCACCACTGACGGGAGTGGAGACCCAGTACTTC. Complete variable domain (other parts from reference TRBV18 and TRBJ2-5): NAGVMQNPRHLVRRRGQEARLRCSPMKGHSHVYWYRQLPEEGLKFMVYLQKENIIDESGMPKERFSAEFPKEGPSILRIQQVVRGDSAAYFCASSPLTGVETQYFGPGTRLLVL.

The J gene is TRBJ1-6, the V gene TRBV5-4; D is unresolved. The CDR3 is 15 residues long. Germline V lookup: CDR1 SGHNT, CDR2 YYREEE (reference sequence). Trimming stripped 1 base from V and 7 bases from J, with 12 bases between. The CDR3 sequence: CASSLSGYGNSPLHF. The CDR3 DNA reads TGTGCCAGCAGCTTGAGCGGGTATGGGAATTCACCCCTCCACTTT.

V is TRBV6-5 and J is TRBJ1-5, with D perhaps matching TRBD1 (6 bases). Trimming took 0 bases from V and 11 from J, leaving 17 bases between them. Germline CDR1 reads MNHEY; CDR2 reads SVGAGI. CDR3 length: 15 amino acids. The CDR3, as DNA: TGTGCCAGCAGTTACTCGAACAGGGACACCCGGTCCCAGCATTTT. Translating it yields CASSYSNRDTRSQHF.

This clone was found a few times. This chain joins TRBV11-2 and TRBJ2-1; D gene ambiguous. Per the germline V gene, CDR1 is SGHAT and CDR2 is FQNNGV. With 4 bases removed from V and 1 base from J, the gap between germline ends came to 11 bases. This CDR3 is 15 amino acids long. For the CDR3, the DNA is TGTGCCAGCAGCTGGGCCGTTGGGTCCTACAATGAGCAGTTCTTC. This encodes CASSWAVGSYNEQFF. Using reference TRBV11-2 and TRBJ2-1 for the parts outside the CDR3, the full variable domain is EAGVAQSPRYKIIEKRQSVAFWCNPISGHATLYWYQQILGQGPKLLIQFQNNGVVDDSQLPKDRFSAERLKGVDSTLKIQPAKLEDSAVYLCASSWAVGSYNEQFFGPGTRLTVL.

This chain uses TRBV7-3 with TRBJ2-3; TRBD2 might be the D (5 bases). Trimming pared 2 bases from V and 2 bases from J, leaving 11 bases between. CDR3 length: 15 amino acids. Germline V gives CDR1 SGHTA, CDR2 FQGTGA. The CDR3 DNA is TGTGCCAGCAGCTTAGTTCCGGGGTTCACAGATACGCAGTATTTT. Its protein is CASSLVPGFTDTQYF. The variable domain in full, with the rest retrieved from reference TRBV7-3 and TRBJ2-3, is GAGVSQTPSNKVTEKGKYVELRCDPISGHTALYWYRQSLGQGPEFLIYFQGTGAADDSGLPNDRFFAVRPEGSVSTLKIQRTERGDSAVYLCASSLVPGFTDTQYFGPGTRLTVL.

V and J are TRBV7-8 and TRBJ2-2, with TRBD2 as a possible D gene (6 bases). CDR1 and CDR2 (germline): SGHVS, FQNEAQ. The length of the CDR3 is 14 residues. V lost 8 bases, J lost 7 bases, and 17 bases lay in between. The CDR3 coding sequence is TGTGCCAGCCGGCCCGGGGAGGCCGGCGGGGAGCTGTTTTTT. Translation gives CASRPGEAGGELFF.

The CDR3 is CASSPRRGTSGTMGRLGGNEQFF. The DNA of the CDR3 is TGTGCCAGTAGTCCTCGACGAGGGACTAGCGGGACAATGGGCCGGTTGGGGGGCAATGAGCAGTTCTTC. This chain uses TRBV19 with TRBJ2-1, with TRBD2 matching 13 bases. The V segment lost 5 bases and the J segment 6 bases; nucleotides outside the gene matches: 28. This CDR3 region has 23 residues. The V gene's germline CDR1 is LNHDA and CDR2 SQIVND (reference sequence).

The rearrangement uses TRBV6-5 and TRBJ1-2; 9 bases are shared with TRBD1. Germline values: CDR1 MNHEY, CDR2 SVGAGI. With 8 bases clipped from V and 5 bases from J, the junction kept 3 bases outside the gene matches. This CDR3 has 12 amino acids. The CDR3 nucleotides are TGTGCCAGCGGACAGGGGACTTATGGCTACACCTTC. Protein sequence: CASGQGTYGYTF.

A few counts support this clone. The chain has TRBV2 and TRBJ1-6; D ambiguous. Per germline, CDR1 SNHLY and CDR2 FYNNEI. The CDR3 covers 14 residues. Trimming left V 9 bases short and J 10 bases short, with 19 bases between. For the CDR3, the DNA is TGTGCCAGTTCCCCCCTCGAACAGAGGTCACCCCTCCACTTT. Translating it yields CASSPLEQRSPLHF.

This clone was recorded a few times. The J gene is TRBJ2-1, the V gene TRBV30, with a possible D match to TRBD1 (6 bases). CDR1 is GTSNPN and CDR2 is SVGIG in the germline V gene (reference sequence). Trimming left V 2 bases short and J 2 bases short, with 13 bases between. CDR3 size: 15 residues. The CDR3: CAWSRDTSAYNEQFF. The CDR3 DNA is TGTGCCTGGAGTCGGGACACCAGCGCCTACAATGAGCAGTTCTTC.

Concerning this clone itself: Other DNA sequences within the sample encode an identical CDR3. The V and J genes are TRBV24-1 and TRBJ2-3; 8 positions agree with TRBD1. The CDR3 sequence is 15 residues long. Trimming took 4 bases from V and 3 from J; bases not matched to a gene: 5. Germline V lookup: CDR1 KGHDR, CDR2 SFDVKD. CDR3 DNA sequence: TGTGCCACCAGTGACCCCGGACAGGGTACAGATACGCAGTATTTT. Translating gives CATSDPGQGTDTQYF.

This chain joins TRBV28 and TRBJ1-6; possibly TRBD1 for D (5 bases). CDR3 length equals 14 residues. Germline lookup yields CDR1 MDHEN and CDR2 SYDVKM. The germline V and J ends were trimmed by 10 bases and 7 bases, with 17 bases remaining between them. The CDR3 nucleotides read TGTGCCACGACAAGGACATGGGGGAATTCACCCCTCCACTTT. This codes for CATTRTWGNSPLHF.

The rearrangement links TRBV3-1 (or the pseudogene TRBV3-2) to TRBJ2-1; no firm D call. In germline, CDR1 is LGHDT, CDR2 YNNKEL (reference sequence). V lost 4 bases, J lost 9 bases, and 10 bases lay in between. CDR3 size: 12 residues. CDR3 in amino acids: CASSRTELEQFF. The CDR3 DNA is TGTGCCAGCAGCCGCACGGAACTTGAGCAGTTCTTC.

V is TRBV6-4 and J is TRBJ2-2; 7 bases match TRBD1. The CDR3 has 14 amino acids. With V trimmed by 6 bases and J by 4 bases, 5 bases remained unmatched. Germline V CDR1 and CDR2: MRHNA, SNTAGT. CDR3 protein: CASRGTATTGELFF. The DNA of the CDR3 is TGTGCCAGCAGGGGGACAGCTACCACCGGGGAGCTGTTTTTT.

This sequence joins TRBV6-2 or TRBV6-3 and TRBJ2-5, with 12 bases lining up with TRBD2. CDR3 length equals 16 residues. CDR1 is MNHEY and CDR2 is SVGEGT in the germline V gene. V was pared by 5 bases and J by 5 bases, with 9 bases of the junction left unmatched. This CDR3 reads CASSTGTSGSWETQYF. CDR3 bases: TGTGCCAGCAGTACCGGGACTAGCGGGTCCTGGGAGACCCAGTACTTC.

This CDR3 is CATSLSRPSNYGYTF. CDR3 bases: TGTGCCACCAGTCTCTCGAGGCCCTCTAACTATGGCTACACCTTC. The chain uses TRBV15 and TRBJ1-2; the D is unclear. V was trimmed by 6 bases and J by 0 bases, leaving 14 bases between them. Germline CDR1 LNHNV, CDR2 YYDKDF (reference sequence). The CDR3 runs 15 residues.

This chain joins TRBV5-1 and TRBJ2-1; 7 bases agree with TRBD1. V trimming: 0 bases; J trimming: 4 bases; junction bases outside the gene matches: 4. There are 15 residues in the CDR3. CDR1 and CDR2 (germline): SGHRS, YFSETQ. CDR3 DNA: TGCGCCAGCAGCTTGGTACAGGGGACATACAATGAGCAGTTCTTC. Encoded protein: CASSLVQGTYNEQFF.

The gene calls are TRBV3-1 (or the pseudogene TRBV3-2) and TRBJ2-1, with 8 bases fitting TRBD1. Germline CDR1 LGHDT, CDR2 YNNKEL (reference sequence). The junction had 5 bases not matched to a gene; V was cut back by 0 bases and J by 4 bases. This CDR3 has 16 residues. This CDR3 is CASSQETGVQYNEQFF. The CDR3 bases are TGTGCCAGCAGCCAAGAGACAGGGGTACAATACAATGAGCAGTTCTTC.

V usage is TRBV19 and J usage is TRBJ1-2, with 7 bases identical to TRBD1. V gave up 7 bases and J gave up 6 bases; unmatched junction bases: 11. This CDR3 has 14 residues. Per germline, CDR1 LNHDA and CDR2 SQIVND (reference sequence). CDR3 in DNA: TGTGCCAGTAAGAATTGGGACAGTCCGAATGGCTACACCTTC. This sequence encodes CASKNWDSPNGYTF.

In its sample, this clone was seen a few times. The J gene is TRBJ2-1, the V gene TRBV6-6; 10 bases line up with TRBD2. The CDR3 has 15 amino acids. The V gene end was trimmed by 2 bases and the J gene end by 6 bases; junction bases not matched to a gene: 4. CDR1 is MNHNY and CDR2 is SVGAGI in the germline V gene (reference sequence). The CDR3 loop reads CASSYPGLASNEQFF. CDR3 nucleotides: TGTGCCAGCAGTTACCCGGGACTAGCGAGCAATGAGCAGTTCTTC.

This clone was picked up one time. This chain joins TRBV4-2 and TRBJ2-1; D may be TRBD2 (5 bases). Germline V gene sequence: CDR1 LGHNA, CDR2 YNFKEQ. The CDR3 runs 13 residues. Trimming stripped 5 bases from V and 3 bases from J, with 8 bases between. This chain's CDR3 is CASSARDYNEQFF. The CDR3, as DNA: TGTGCCAGCAGCGCCCGGGACTACAATGAGCAGTTCTTC.